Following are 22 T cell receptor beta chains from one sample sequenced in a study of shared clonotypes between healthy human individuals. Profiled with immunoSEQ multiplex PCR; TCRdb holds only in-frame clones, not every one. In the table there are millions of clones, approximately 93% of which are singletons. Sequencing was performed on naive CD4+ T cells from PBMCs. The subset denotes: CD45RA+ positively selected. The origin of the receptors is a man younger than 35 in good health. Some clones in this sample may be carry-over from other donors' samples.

CDR3 loop: CASSPRTGTSSYNEQFF. CDR3 sequence (DNA): TGCGCCAGCAGCCCAAGGACAGGGACGAGCTCCTACAATGAGCAGTTCTTC. The gene calls are TRBV5-1 and TRBJ2-1, with 8 nucleotides matching TRBD1. CDR1 and CDR2 from the germline V gene are SGHRS and YFSETQ. Trimming took 4 bases from V and 0 from J; bases not matched to a gene: 9. The CDR3 totals 17 residues.

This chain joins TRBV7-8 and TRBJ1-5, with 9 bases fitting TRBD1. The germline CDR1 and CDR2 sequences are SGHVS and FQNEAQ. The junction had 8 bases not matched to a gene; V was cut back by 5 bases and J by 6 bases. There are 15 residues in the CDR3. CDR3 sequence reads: CASSRGQGLGQPQHF. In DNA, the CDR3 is TGTGCCAGCAGCCGAGGACAGGGGTTGGGTCAGCCCCAGCATTTT.

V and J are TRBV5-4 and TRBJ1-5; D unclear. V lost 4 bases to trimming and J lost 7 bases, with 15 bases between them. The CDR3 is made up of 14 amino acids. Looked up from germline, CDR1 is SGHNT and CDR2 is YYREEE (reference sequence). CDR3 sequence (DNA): TGTGCCAGCAGCGTGGGCGGGGTTGGGCAGCCCCAGCATTTT. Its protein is CASSVGGVGQPQHF.

The CDR3 DNA reads TGTGCCAGCAGTTATCTCGCGGCGAACACCGGGGAGCTGTTTTTT. Its translation is CASSYLAANTGELFF. The rearrangement joins TRBV6-6 to TRBJ2-2; no clear D. Germline V gene data show CDR1 as MNHNY and CDR2 as SVGAGI (reference sequence). Trimming took off 3 bases at V and 0 bases at J, with 8 bases between the two ends. CDR3 length: 15 amino acids.

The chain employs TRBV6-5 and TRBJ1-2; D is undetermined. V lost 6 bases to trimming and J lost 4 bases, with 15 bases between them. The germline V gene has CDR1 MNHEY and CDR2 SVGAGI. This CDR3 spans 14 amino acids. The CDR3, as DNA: TGTGCCAGCAGCCGGGAGATAAAGGGCTATGGCTACACCTTC. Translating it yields CASSREIKGYGYTF.

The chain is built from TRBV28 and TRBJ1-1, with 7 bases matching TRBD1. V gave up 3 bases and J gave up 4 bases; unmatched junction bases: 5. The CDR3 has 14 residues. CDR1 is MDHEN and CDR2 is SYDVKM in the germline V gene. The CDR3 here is CASSFDRVRTEAFF. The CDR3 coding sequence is TGTGCCAGCAGTTTTGACAGGGTACGCACTGAAGCTTTCTTT.

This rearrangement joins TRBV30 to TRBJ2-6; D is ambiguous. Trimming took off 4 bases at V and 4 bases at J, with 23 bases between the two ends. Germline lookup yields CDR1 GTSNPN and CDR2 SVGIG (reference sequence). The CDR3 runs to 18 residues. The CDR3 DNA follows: TGTGCCTGGACCCCTGAGGCAGGCCTGACGCGGGGGGCCAACGTCCTGACTTTC. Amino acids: CAWTPEAGLTRGANVLTF.

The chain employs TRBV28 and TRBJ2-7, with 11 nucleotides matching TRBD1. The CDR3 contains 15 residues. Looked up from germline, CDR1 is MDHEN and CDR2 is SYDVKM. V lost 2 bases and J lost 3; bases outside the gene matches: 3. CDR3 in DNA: TGTGCCAGCAGTTTAACCGGGACAGGGGGCTACGAGCAGTACTTC. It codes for CASSLTGTGGYEQYF. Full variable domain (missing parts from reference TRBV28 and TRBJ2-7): DVKVTQSSRYLVKRTGEKVFLECVQDMDHENMFWYRQDPGLGLRLIYFSYDVKMKEKGDIPEGYSVSREKKERFSLILESASTNQTSMYLCASSLTGTGGYEQYFGPGTRLTVT.

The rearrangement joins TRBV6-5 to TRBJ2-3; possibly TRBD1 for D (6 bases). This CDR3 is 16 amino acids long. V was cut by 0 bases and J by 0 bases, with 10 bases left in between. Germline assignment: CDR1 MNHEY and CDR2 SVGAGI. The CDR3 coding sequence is TGTGCCAGCAGTTACTCCGTGGACAGTAGCACAGATACGCAGTATTTT. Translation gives CASSYSVDSSTDTQYF.

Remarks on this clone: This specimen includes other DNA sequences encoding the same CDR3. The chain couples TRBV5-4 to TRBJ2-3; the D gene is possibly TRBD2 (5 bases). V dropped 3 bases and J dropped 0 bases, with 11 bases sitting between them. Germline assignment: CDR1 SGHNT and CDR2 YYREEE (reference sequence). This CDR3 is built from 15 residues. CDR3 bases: TGTGCCAGCAGCTCACGGACTGGCAGCACAGATACGCAGTATTTT. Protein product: CASSSRTGSTDTQYF.

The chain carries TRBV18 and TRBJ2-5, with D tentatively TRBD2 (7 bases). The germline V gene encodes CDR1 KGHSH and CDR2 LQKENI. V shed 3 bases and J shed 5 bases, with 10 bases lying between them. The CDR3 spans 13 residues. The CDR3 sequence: CASSPGGHETQYF. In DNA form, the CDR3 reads TGTGCCAGCTCACCCGGGGGGCACGAGACCCAGTACTTC.

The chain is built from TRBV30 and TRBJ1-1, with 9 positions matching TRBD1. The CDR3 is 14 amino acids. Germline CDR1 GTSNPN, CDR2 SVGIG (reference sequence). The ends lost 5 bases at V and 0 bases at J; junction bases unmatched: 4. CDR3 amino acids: CAWGTGPLNTEAFF. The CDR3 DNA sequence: TGTGCCTGGGGGACAGGGCCCCTGAACACTGAAGCTTTCTTT.

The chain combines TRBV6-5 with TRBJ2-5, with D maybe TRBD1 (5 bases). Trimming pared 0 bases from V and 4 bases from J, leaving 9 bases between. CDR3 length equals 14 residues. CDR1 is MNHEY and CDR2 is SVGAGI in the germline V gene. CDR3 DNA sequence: TGTGCCAGCAGTTACTCCGGGCAGGGAGAGACCCAGTACTTC. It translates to CASSYSGQGETQYF.

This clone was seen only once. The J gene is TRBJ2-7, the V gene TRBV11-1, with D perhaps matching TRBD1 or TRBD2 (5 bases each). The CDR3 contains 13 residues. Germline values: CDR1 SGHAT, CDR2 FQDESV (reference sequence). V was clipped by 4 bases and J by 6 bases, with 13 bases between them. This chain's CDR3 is CASSSRGLSEQYF. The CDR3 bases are TGTGCCAGCAGCTCCCGGGGCCTCAGCGAGCAGTACTTC.

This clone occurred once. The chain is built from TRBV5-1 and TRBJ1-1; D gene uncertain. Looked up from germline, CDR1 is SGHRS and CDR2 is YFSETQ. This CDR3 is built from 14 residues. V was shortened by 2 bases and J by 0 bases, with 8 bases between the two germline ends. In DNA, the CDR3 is TGCGCCAGCAGCTTTAACAGCATGAACACTGAAGCTTTCTTT. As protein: CASSFNSMNTEAFF.

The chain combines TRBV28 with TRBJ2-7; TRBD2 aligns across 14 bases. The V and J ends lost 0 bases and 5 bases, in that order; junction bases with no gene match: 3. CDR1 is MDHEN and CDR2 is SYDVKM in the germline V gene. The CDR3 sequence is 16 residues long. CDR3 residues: CASSLWQTSGRDEQYF. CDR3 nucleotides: TGTGCCAGCAGTTTATGGCAGACTAGCGGGAGGGACGAGCAGTACTTC. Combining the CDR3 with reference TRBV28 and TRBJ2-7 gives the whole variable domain DVKVTQSSRYLVKRTGEKVFLECVQDMDHENMFWYRQDPGLGLRLIYFSYDVKMKEKGDIPEGYSVSREKKERFSLILESASTNQTSMYLCASSLWQTSGRDEQYFGPGTRLTVT.

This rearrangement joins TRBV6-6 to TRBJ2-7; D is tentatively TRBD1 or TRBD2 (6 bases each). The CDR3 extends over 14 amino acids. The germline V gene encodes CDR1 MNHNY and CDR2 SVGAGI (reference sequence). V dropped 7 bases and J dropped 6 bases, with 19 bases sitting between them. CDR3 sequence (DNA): TGTGCCAGCATCCGAACGAGGGGGGACGCCGAGCAGTACTTC. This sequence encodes CASIRTRGDAEQYF.

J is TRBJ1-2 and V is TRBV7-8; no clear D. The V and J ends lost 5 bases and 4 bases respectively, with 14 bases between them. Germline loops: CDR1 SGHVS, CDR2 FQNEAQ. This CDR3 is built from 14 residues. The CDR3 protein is CASSQSINLYGYTF. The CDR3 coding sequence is TGTGCCAGCAGCCAATCGATAAACCTCTATGGCTACACCTTC.

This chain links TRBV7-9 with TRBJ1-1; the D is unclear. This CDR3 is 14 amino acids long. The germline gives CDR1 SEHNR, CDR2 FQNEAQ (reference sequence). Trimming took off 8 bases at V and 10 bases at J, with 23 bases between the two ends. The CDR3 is CASLQVLHSKGAFF. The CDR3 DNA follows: TGTGCCAGCCTTCAGGTGCTTCACTCCAAGGGAGCTTTCTTT.

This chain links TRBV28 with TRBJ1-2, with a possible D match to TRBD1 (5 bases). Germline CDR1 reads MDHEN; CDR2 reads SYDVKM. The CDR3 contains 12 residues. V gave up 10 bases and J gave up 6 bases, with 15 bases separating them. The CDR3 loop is CAIAAGEDGYTF. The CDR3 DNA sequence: TGTGCCATCGCTGCGGGGGAGGATGGCTACACCTTC.

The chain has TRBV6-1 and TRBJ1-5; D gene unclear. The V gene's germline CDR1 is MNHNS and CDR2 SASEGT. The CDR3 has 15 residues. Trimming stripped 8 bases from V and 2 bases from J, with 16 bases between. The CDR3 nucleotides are TGTGCCAGCCGCCGGGAAAACCGGCGCAATCAGCCCCAGCATTTT. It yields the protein CASRRENRRNQPQHF.

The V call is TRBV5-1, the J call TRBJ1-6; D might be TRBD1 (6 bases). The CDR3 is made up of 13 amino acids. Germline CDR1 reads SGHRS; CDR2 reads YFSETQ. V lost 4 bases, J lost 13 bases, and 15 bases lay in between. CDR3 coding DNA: TGCGCCAGCAGCCCCGGACAGCTCTATCCCCTCCACTTT. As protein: CASSPGQLYPLHF.